The sequence of this TCR beta chain was determined in a study of regulatory T cells in long-lasting Graves disease (TCRdb year 2021). General notes on the study: To count as having persistent Graves' disease, a patient had to have received antithyroid drug treatment for over 5 years with TSH receptor autoantibodies remaining persistently positive. Patients with persistent Graves' disease were compared with patients with newly diagnosed Graves' disease using TCR sequencing and RNA sequencing of peripheral blood. The study took place in China and was registered as a clinical trial. TCR sequencing covered roughly 13 persistent and 20 newly diagnosed Graves' disease patients, around 33 samples in total. On average, persistent Graves' disease patients in the clinical cohort had been on antithyroid drugs for eight to twelve years. Study-wide conclusions, independent of this receptor: Persistent Graves' disease patients showed lower TCR Shannon entropy and fewer highly expanded clones than newly diagnosed patients, suggesting clonal expansion. The study examined only peripheral blood because the primary lesion, thyroid tissue, could not be accessed. The small sample size was acknowledged by the authors as a limitation that may reduce accuracy. More public clonotypes were shared among persistent patients (fewer than 3,000) than among newly diagnosed patients (roughly 1,000). Only the TCR beta chain was sequenced and analyzed.

This specimen's time point label, per the study, means: persistent/refractory GD, antithyroid drugs over 5 years with positive TRAb. For both TCR sequencing and RNA sequencing, RNA was extracted from PBMCs using TRIzol. The diagnosis of Graves' disease followed American Thyroid Association guidelines. Patients for the study were recruited at an endocrinology department in Xi'an, China. From each patient, 8 to 10 milliliters of peripheral blood was collected into an EDTA anticoagulant tube. Ficoll Paque Plus density gradient separation was used to isolate PBMCs, and no further T cell sorting was done. An Agilent 2100 Bioanalyzer and agarose gel were used to assess RNA quality, and a NanoDrop 2000 was used to measure RNA concentration. As for this clonotype: The target of this receptor is not known. The record has no base qualities; no much larger clone is one base away.

The library was prepared using multiplex PCR. The sample was run on an Illumina HiSeq 4000. To build TCR beta libraries, CDR3 regions were amplified by Arm-PCR using iRepertoire HTBI primers. Gel purification was performed on PCR products prior to sequencing. The study's processing was this. Gene usage analysis of CDR3 amino acid clonotypes relied on the roughly 64 TRBV and over 13 TRBJ segments identified across samples. COPE and FqMerger were used to merge filtered high-quality paired reads into contigs. Contigs were aligned with BLAST to IMGT TRBV, TRBD and TRBJ reference genes, and CDR3 was defined per IMGT. Clonotypes above 0.1% frequency were classified as highly expanded clones. Shannon entropy served as the measure of repertoire diversity, while the Gini coefficient captured V-J evenness. A clonotype found in more than one individual was treated as public. Using fastp trimming at Q25 and MiXCR clonotype assembly, TCRdb reanalyzed the public sequencing data and kept in-frame beta chains. Each CDR3 protein appears once, grouped with its most common genes and DNA. The V and J calls were not made by the authors but by TCRdb's processing. The sample contains some 340,000 distinct CDR3 sequences, 20% to 25% of them found a single time. The ten largest clones represent approximately 27% of the sample.

Specimen: peripheral blood mononuclear cells (PBMCs), collected when the disease was refractory, from a patient treated with antithyroid drugs. The sequence came from a middle-aged woman with Graves disease. Donor details come from another sample of the same person, matched by shared clones.

The CDR3 protein is CASSGDSFNQPQHF. The DNA sequence follows: TGTGCCAGCAGTGGGGACAGCTTCAATCAGCCCCAGCATTTT. The chain links TRBV2 with TRBJ1-5, and TRBD1 matches 7 of the central bases. CDR1 and CDR2 are read off the germline V gene as SNHLY and FYNNEI. Trimming takes 4 bases off V and 3 bases off J; junction bases not matched to a gene: 3. Counted from cysteine to phenylalanine, this CDR3 has 14 amino acids. Only CDR3 DNA remains: 42 bases, in frame from the first base.